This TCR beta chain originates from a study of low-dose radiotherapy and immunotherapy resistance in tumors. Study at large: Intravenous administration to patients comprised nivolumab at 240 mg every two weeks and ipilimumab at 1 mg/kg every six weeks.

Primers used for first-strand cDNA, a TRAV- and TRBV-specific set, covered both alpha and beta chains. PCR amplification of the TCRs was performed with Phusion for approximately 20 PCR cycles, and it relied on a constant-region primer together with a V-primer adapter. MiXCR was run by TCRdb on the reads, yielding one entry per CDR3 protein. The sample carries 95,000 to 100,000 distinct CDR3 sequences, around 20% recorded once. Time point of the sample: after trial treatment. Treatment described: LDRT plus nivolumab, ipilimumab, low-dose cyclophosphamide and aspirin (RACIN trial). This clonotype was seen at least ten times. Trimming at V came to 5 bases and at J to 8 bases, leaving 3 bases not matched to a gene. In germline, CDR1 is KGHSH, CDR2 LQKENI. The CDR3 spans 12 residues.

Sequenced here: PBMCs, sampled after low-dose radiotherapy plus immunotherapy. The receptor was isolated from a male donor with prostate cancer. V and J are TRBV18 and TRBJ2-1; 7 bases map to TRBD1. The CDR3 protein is CASSDRDDEQFF. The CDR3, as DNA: TGTGCCAGCTCAGACAGGGATGATGAGCAGTTCTTC.